This T cell receptor (beta chain) was recorded in a study of graft-versus-host responses after intestinal transplantation. Germline V gives CDR1 MNHEY, CDR2 SVGAGI. The V gene end was trimmed by 0 bases and the J gene end by 5 bases; junction bases not matched to a gene: 1. The CDR3 covers 14 residues. As concerns this clone: What it binds is not known.

Overall study results and limits: The authors found GvH clones in recipient marrow, some appearing first in ileum or blood.

Intraepithelial and lamina propria lymphocytes were released after the graft tissue was processed. Sequencing used immunoSEQ multiplex PCR; TCRdb keeps in-frame clones, though not all of them. The sample lists 3,500 or so clones, roughly 72% occurring once. This clonotype was obtained from a human patient who received an intestinal transplant, so some T cells may come from the graft donor. The source material was ileum tissue, sampled roughly 5 and 7 days after intestinal transplantation. The rearrangement joins TRBV6-5 to TRBJ2-1; TRBD1 agrees at 7 bases. CDR3 protein: CASSYSTGNNEQFF. The DNA of the CDR3 is TGTGCCAGCAGTTACTCGACAGGGAACAATGAGCAGTTCTTC.